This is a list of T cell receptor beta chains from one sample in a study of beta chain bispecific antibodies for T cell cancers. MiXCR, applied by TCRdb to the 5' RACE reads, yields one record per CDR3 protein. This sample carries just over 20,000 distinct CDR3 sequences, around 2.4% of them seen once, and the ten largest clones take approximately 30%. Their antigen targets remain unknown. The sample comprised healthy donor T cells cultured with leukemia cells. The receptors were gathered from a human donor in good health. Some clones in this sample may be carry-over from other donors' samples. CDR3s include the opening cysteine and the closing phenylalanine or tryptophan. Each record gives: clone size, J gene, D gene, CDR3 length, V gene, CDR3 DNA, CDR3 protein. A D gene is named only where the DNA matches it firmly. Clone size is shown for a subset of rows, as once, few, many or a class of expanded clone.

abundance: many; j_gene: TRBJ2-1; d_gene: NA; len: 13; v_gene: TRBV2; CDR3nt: TGTGCCACTCAAGGGGGAAACTACAATGAGCAGTTCTTC; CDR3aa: CATQGGNYNEQFF
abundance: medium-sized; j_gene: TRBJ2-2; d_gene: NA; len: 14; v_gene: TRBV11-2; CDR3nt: TGTGCCAGCAGCTGGGCAGATCTCACCGGGGAGCTGTTTTTT; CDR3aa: CASSWADLTGELFF
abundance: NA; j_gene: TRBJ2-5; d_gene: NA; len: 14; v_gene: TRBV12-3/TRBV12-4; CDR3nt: TGTGCCAGCAGTTTTACCACGTACCAAGAGACCCAGTACTTC; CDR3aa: CASSFTTYQETQYF
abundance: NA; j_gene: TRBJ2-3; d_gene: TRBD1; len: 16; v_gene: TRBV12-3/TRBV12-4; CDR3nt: TGTGCCAGCAGTGACTGGACAGGGGGCCCCAATCAGCCCCAGTATTTT; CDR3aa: CASSDWTGGPNQPQYF
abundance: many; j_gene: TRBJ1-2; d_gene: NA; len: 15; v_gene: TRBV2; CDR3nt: TGTGCCAGCAGGGCGGGTGGTGAAGCCAACTATGGCTACACCTTC; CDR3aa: CASRAGGEANYGYTF
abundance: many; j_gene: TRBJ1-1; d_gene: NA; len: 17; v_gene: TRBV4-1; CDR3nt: TGCGCCAGCAGCCAAGATCTTTTCGGGGAGGGAAGGACTGAAGCTTTCTTT; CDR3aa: CASSQDLFGEGRTEAFF
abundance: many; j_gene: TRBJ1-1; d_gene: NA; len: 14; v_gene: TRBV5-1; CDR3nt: TGCGCCAGCAGCTCCTACAAACAGGACGATGAAGCTTTCTTT; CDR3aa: CASSSYKQDDEAFF
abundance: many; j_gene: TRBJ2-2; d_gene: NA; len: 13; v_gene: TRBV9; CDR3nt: TGTGCCAGCAGCGACCCGAGGAGCGGGGAGCTGTTTTTT; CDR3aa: CASSDPRSGELFF
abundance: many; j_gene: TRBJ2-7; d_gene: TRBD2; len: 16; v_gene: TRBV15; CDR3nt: TGTGCCACCAGCGGGGGAGCGGGAAGGAGCTCCTACGAGCAGTACTTC; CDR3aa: CATSGGAGRSSYEQYF
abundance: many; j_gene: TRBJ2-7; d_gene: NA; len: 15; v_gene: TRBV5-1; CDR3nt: TGCGCCAGCAGGGACAGCCCTAACCGGGCCTACGAGCAGTACTTC; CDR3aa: CASRDSPNRAYEQYF
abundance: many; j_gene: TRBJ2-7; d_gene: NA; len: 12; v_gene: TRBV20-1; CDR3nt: TGCAGTGCTAAGACTCAGGGCTTGGGGCAGTACTTC; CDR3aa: CSAKTQGLGQYF
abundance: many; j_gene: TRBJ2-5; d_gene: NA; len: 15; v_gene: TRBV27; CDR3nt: TGTGCCAGCAGTTTAGATGGCATGATTCAAGAGACCCAGTACTTC; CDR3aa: CASSLDGMIQETQYF
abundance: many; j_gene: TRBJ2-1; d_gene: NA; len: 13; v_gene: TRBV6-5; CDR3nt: TGTGCCAGCAGTTACGACAGTTACAATGAGCAGTTCTTC; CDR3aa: CASSYDSYNEQFF
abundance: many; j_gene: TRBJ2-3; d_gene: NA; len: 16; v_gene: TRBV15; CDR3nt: TGTGCCACCAGCAGAGGTGCGGACGAGAGCACAGATACGCAGTATTTT; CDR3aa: CATSRGADESTDTQYF
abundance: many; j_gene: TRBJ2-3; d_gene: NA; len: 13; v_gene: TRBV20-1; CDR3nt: TGCAGTGCTAGAAACAGTCTCACAGATACGCAGTATTTT; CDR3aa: CSARNSLTDTQYF
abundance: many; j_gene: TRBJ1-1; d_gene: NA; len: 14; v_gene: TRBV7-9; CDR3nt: TGTGCCAGCAGCCCTCGGCAGGGAAGGGCTGAAGCTTTCTTT; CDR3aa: CASSPRQGRAEAFF
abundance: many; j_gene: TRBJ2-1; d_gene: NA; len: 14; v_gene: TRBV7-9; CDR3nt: TGTGCCAGCAGCTTAGGTGGCACCCACAATGAGCAGTTCTTC; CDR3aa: CASSLGGTHNEQFF
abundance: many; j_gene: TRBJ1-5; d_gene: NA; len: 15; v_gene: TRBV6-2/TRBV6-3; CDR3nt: TGTGCCAGCAGGCAGGACAAGGCCCTCCATCAGCCCCAGCATTTT; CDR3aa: CASRQDKALHQPQHF
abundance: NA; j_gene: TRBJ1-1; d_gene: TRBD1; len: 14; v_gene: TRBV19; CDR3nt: TGTGCCAGTACCCTTAAAGGGGGCATGACTGAAGCTTTCTTT; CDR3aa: CASTLKGGMTEAFF
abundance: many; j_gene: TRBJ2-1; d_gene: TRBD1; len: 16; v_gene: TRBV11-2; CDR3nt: TGTGCCAGCAGCTCCCGCGACAGGGAAACTTACAATGAGCAGTTCTTC; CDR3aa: CASSSRDRETYNEQFF
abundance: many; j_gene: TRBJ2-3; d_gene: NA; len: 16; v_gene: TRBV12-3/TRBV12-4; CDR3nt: TGTGCCAGCAGTCCCGCTAGCCTTTCGGGCACAGATACGCAGTATTTT; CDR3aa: CASSPASLSGTDTQYF
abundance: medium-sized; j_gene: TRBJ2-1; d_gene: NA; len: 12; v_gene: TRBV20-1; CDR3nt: TGCAGTGCTAGAAGGGAATACAATGAGCAGTTCTTC; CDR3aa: CSARREYNEQFF
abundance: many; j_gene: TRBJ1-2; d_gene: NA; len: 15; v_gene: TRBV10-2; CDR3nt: TGCGCCAGCAGTGCTGCCGGGACGGGGTCGGGGGGCTACACCTTC; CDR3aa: CASSAAGTGSGGYTF
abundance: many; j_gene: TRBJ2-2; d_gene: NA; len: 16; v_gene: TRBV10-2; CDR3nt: TGCGCCAGCAGTGAACTATTGGGGAGCGGCACCGGGGAGCTGTTTTTT; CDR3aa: CASSELLGSGTGELFF
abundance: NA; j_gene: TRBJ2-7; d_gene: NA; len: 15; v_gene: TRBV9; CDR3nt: TGTGCCAGCAGCGTAGGCGGGACGGACTCCTACGAGCAGTACTTC; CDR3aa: CASSVGGTDSYEQYF
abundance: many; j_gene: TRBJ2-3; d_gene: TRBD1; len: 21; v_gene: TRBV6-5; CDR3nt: TGTGCCAGCAGTTACGTGGTGTTGCGGGACAGGGGGTTAACTAGCACAGATACGCAGTATTTT; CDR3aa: CASSYVVLRDRGLTSTDTQYF
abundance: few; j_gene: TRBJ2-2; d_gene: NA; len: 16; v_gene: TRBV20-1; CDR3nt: TGCAGTGCTATAGCTAGCGCCTTAAGAAACACCGGGGAGCTGTTTTTT; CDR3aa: CSAIASALRNTGELFF
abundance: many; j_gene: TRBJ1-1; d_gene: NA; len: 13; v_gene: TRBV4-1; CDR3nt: TGCGCCAGCAGCCCTCTAGGGCTAACTGAAGCTTTCTTT; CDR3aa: CASSPLGLTEAFF
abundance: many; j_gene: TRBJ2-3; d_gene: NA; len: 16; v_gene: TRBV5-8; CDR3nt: TGTGCCAGCAGCTTACACATGGGACTTACCACAGATACGCAGTATTTT; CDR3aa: CASSLHMGLTTDTQYF
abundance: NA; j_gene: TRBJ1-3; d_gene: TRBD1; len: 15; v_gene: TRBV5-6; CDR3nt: TGTGCCAGCAGCTTGGAACCGGGACAGGGAAACACCATATATTTT; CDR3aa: CASSLEPGQGNTIYF
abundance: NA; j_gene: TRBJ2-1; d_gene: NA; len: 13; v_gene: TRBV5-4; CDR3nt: TGTGCCAGCAGCTTGGGTAGCGTCAATGAGCAGTTCTTC; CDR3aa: CASSLGSVNEQFF
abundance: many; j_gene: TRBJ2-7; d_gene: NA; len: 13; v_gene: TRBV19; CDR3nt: TGTGCCAGTAGTCTGGGACTTTCCTACGAGCAGTACTTC; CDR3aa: CASSLGLSYEQYF
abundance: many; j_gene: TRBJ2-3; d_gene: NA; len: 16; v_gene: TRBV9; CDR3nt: TGTGCCAGCAGCGTAGGGGGTGGGAGATCGACAGATACGCAGTATTTT; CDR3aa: CASSVGGGRSTDTQYF
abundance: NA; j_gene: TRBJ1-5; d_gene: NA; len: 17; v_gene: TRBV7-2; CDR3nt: TGTGCCAGCACCTACGCCGGGGGGGTCTATAGCAATCAGCCCCAGCATTTT; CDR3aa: CASTYAGGVYSNQPQHF
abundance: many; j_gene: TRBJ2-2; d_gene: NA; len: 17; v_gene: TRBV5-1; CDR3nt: TGCGCCAGCAGCTTGTATTTAGGGGCGGCGAACACCGGGGAGCTGTTTTTT; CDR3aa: CASSLYLGAANTGELFF
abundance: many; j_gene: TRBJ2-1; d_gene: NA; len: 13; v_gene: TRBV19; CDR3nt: TGTGCCAGTAGTTCGGACAGTTACAATGAGCAGTTCTTC; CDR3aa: CASSSDSYNEQFF
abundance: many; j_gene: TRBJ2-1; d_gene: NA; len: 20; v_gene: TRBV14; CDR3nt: TGTGCCAGCAGCCAAGAAGAACAGAGGAGGTGGCAGGGCTCCTACAATGAGCAGTTCTTC; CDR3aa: CASSQEEQRRWQGSYNEQFF
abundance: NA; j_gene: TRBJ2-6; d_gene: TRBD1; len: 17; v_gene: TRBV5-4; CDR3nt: TGTGCCAGCAGCCCTGGACAGGGAGGTGTTGGGGCCAACGTCCTGACTTTC; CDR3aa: CASSPGQGGVGANVLTF
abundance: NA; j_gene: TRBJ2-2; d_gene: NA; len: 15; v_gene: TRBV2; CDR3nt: TGTGCCAGCAGTGAAAACAGGCAGGACACCGGGGAGCTGTTTTTT; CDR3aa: CASSENRQDTGELFF
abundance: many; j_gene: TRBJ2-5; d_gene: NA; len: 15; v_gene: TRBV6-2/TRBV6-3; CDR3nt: TGTGCCAGCAGTTATTCACGCGGGGGCGGTGAGACCCAGTACTTC; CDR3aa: CASSYSRGGGETQYF
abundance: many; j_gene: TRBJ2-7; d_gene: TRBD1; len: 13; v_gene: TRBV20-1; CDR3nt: TGCAGTGCTTGGACAGGGAGCTCCTACGAGCAGTACTTC; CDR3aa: CSAWTGSSYEQYF
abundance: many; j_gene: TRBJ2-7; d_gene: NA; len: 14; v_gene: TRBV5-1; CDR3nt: TGCGCCAGCAGTTTGTTGACAGGTCCCTACGAGCAGTACTTC; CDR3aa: CASSLLTGPYEQYF
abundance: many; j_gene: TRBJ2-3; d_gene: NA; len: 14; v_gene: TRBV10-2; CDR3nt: TGCGCCAGCACGACCCCTTTTAGCACAGATACGCAGTATTTT; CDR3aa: CASTTPFSTDTQYF
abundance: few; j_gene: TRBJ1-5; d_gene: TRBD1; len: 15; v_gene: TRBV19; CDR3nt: TGTGCCAGCTCACGCGGGACAGGGGAAAATCAGCCCCAGCATTTT; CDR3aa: CASSRGTGENQPQHF
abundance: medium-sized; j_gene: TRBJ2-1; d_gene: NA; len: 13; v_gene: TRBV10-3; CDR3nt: TGTGCCATCAGGGGCGCGGGGGCGGATGAGCAGTTCTTC; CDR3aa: CAIRGAGADEQFF
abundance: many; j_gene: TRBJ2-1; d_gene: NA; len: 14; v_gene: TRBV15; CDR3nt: TGTGCCACCAGCAGAGATATACCGGGGACTGAGCAGTTCTTC; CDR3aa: CATSRDIPGTEQFF
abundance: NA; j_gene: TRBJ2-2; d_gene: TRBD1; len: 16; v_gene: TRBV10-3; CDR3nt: TGTGCCATCAGTAACCCGGGACAGGGGCAGTCCGGGGAGCTGTTTTTT; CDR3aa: CAISNPGQGQSGELFF
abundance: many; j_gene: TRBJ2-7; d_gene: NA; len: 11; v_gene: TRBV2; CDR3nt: TGTGCCAGCAGTGACTCCTACGAGCAGTACTTC; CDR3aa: CASSDSYEQYF
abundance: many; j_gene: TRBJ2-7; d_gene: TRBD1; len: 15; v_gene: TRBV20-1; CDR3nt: TGCAGTGCTAGAGATTTTGGGACAGGGGGTTACGAGCAGTACTTC; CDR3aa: CSARDFGTGGYEQYF
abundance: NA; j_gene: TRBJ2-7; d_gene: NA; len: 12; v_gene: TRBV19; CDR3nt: TGTGCCAGTAGTGCGACAGCTCGCGAGCAGTACTTC; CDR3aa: CASSATAREQYF
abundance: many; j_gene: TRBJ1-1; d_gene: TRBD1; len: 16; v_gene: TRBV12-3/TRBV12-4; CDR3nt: TGTGCCAGCAGTCTCGAACAGGGGGCATTGGACACTGAAGCTTTCTTT; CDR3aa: CASSLEQGALDTEAFF
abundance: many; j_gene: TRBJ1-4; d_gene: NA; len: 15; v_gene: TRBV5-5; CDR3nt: TGTGCCAGCAGCTTGGCAGTCCCGGGGGATGAAAAACTGTTTTTT; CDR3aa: CASSLAVPGDEKLFF
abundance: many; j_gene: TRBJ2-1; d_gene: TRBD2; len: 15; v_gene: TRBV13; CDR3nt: TGTGCCAGCAGCCCGCTAGCGGGGGGGCCTGGTGAGCAGTTCTTC; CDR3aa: CASSPLAGGPGEQFF